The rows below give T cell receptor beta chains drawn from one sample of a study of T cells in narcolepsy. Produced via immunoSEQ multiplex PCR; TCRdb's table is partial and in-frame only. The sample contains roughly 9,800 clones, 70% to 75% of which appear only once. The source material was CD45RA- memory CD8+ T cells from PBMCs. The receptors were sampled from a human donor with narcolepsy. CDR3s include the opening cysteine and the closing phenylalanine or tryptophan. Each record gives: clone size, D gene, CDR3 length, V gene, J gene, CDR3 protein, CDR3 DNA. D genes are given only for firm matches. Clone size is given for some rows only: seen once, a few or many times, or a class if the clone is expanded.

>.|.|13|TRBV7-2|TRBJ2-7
CASSFRLGYEQYF
TGTGCCAGCAGCTTCCGGTTGGGGTACGAGCAGTACTTC
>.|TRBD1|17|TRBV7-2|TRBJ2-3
CASSWTGRSVNTDTQYF
TGTGCCAGCAGCTGGACAGGGAGGTCTGTCAACACAGATACGCAGTATTTT
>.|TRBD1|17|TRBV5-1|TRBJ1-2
CASSSGTGSSANYGYTF
TGCGCCAGCAGCTCCGGGACAGGGAGTTCGGCTAACTATGGCTACACCTTC
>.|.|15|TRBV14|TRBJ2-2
CASSQAQGLTGELFF
TGTGCCAGCAGCCAAGCCCAGGGACTCACCGGGGAGCTGTTTTTT
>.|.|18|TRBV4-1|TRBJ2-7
CASSQVPATQGYDYEQYF
TGCGCCAGCAGCCAAGTTCCCGCCACCCAAGGGTATGACTACGAGCAGTACTTC
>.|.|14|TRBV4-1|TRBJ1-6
CASSQEEGNSPLHF
TGCGCCAGCAGCCAAGAGGAGGGAAATTCACCCCTCCACTTT
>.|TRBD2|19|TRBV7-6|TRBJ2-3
CASSPSGLAGGASTDTQYF
TGTGCCAGCAGCCCCAGCGGTCTAGCGGGGGGCGCAAGCACAGATACGCAGTATTTT
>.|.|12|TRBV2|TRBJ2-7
CTSNWESYEQYF
TGTACCAGCAATTGGGAGTCCTACGAGCAGTACTTC
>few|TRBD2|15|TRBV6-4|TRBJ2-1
CASSRTSGAAGEQFF
TGTGCCAGCAGTCGGACTAGCGGGGCCGCGGGTGAGCAGTTCTTC
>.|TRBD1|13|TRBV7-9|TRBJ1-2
CASSTRGQDGYTF
TGTGCCAGCAGTACCCGAGGACAGGATGGCTACACCTTC
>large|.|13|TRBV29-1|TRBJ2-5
CSVPEISQETQYF
TGCAGCGTTCCCGAGATCTCACAAGAGACCCAGTACTTC
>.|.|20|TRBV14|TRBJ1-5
CASSQVEENREPYSNQPQHF
TGTGCCAGCAGCCAAGTGGAAGAAAACAGAGAACCTTATAGCAATCAGCCCCAGCATTTT
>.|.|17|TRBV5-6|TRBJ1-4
CASSIYRMGLTNEKLFF
TGTGCCAGCAGCATTTATAGAATGGGACTGACGAATGAAAAACTGTTTTTT
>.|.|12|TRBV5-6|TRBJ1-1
CASSLGGIEAFF
TGTGCCAGCAGCTTGGGGGGGATTGAAGCTTTCTTT
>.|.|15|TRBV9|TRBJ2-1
CASSVARGGYNEQFF
TGTGCCAGCAGCGTAGCCAGGGGAGGGTACAATGAGCAGTTCTTC
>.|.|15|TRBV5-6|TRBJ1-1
CASSRTQGWDTEAFF
TGTGCCAGCAGCCGTACTCAGGGGTGGGACACTGAAGCTTTCTTT
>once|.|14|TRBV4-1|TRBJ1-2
CASSHPGGLYGYTF
TGCGCCAGCAGCCATCCTGGGGGGCTATATGGCTACACCTTC
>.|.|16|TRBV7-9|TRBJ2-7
CASSSSGTKIIYEQYF
TGTGCCAGCAGCTCTTCCGGGACAAAAATAATCTACGAGCAGTACTTC
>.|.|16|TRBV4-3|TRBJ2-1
CASSQGGPYLDNEQFF
TGCGCCAGCAGCCAAGGGGGTCCCTATCTCGACAATGAGCAGTTCTTC
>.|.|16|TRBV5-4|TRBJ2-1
CASSLAGLSSYNEQFF
TGTGCCAGCAGCTTGGCTGGACTATCCTCCTACAATGAGCAGTTCTTC
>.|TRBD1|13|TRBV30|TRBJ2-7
CAWSMGQGYEQYF
TGTGCCTGGTCAATGGGACAGGGTTACGAGCAGTACTTC
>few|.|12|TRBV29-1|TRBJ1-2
CSVWASLYGYTF
TGCAGCGTGTGGGCCAGCTTATATGGCTACACCTTC
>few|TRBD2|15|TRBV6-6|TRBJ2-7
CASSSELAGAYEQYF
TGTGCCAGCAGTTCCGAACTAGCGGGGGCCTACGAGCAGTACTTC
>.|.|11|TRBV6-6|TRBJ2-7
CAIDRFYEQYF
TGTGCCATCGATAGGTTCTACGAGCAGTACTTC
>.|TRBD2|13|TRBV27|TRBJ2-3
CASSRTSADTQYF
TGTGCCAGCAGCCGAACTAGCGCAGATACGCAGTATTTT
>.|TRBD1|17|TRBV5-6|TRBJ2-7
CASSPEGQGADSYEQYF
TGTGCCAGCAGCCCGGAGGGACAGGGGGCTGATTCCTACGAGCAGTACTTC
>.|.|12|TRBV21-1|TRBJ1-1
CASSPLDTEAFF
TGTGCCAGCAGCCCCTTGGACACTGAAGCTTTCTTT
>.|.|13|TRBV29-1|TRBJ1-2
CSVWASQGLGYTF
TGCAGCGTTTGGGCGAGCCAGGGGCTGGGCTACACCTTC
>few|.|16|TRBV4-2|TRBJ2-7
CASSQDLEAATYEQYF
TGTGCCAGCAGCCAAGACCTTGAGGCGGCGACCTACGAGCAGTACTTC
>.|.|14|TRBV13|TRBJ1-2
CASSSDRAPYGYTF
TGTGCCAGCAGCTCCGACAGAGCTCCCTATGGCTACACCTTC
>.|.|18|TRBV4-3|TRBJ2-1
CASSQDGLRELGYNEQFF
TGCGCCAGCAGCCAAGATGGGCTTAGGGAGTTGGGGTACAATGAGCAGTTCTTC
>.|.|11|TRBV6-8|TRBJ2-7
CASGTENEQYF
TGTGCCAGCGGGACCGAGAACGAGCAGTACTTC
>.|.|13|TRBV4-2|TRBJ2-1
CASSQAIFDEQFF
TGTGCCAGCAGCCAAGCTATTTTCGATGAGCAGTTCTTC
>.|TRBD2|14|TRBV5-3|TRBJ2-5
CASKPGRGRGTQYF
TGTGCCAGCAAACCTGGACGAGGGAGGGGGACCCAGTACTTC
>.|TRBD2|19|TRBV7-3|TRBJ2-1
CASSLSLAGGPGSYNEQFF
TGTGCCAGCAGTCTATCACTAGCGGGGGGACCTGGGTCCTACAATGAGCAGTTCTTC
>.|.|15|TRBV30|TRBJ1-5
CAWIPRQVSNQPQHF
TGTGCCTGGATACCGCGACAGGTAAGCAATCAGCCCCAGCATTTT
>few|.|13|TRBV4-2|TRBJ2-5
CASSPLRGETQYF
TGTGCCAGCAGCCCACTTCGTGGAGAGACCCAGTACTTC
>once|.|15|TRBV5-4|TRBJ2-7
CASSQDRSASYEQYF
TGTGCCAGCAGCCAAGATCGGTCGGCTTCCTACGAGCAGTACTTC
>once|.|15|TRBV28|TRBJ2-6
CASNPGFAGANVLTF
TGTGCCAGCAACCCAGGGTTCGCTGGGGCCAACGTCCTGACTTTC
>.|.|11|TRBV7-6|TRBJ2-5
CASSQGQTQYF
TGTGCCAGCAGCCAGGGACAGACCCAGTACTTC
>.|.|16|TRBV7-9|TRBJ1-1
CASSLEPGPLNTEAFF
TGTGCCAGCAGCTTAGAGCCGGGACCCCTGAACACTGAAGCTTTCTTT
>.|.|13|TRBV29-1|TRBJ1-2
CSVPFGAYYGYTF
TGCAGCGTCCCCTTCGGGGCGTACTATGGCTACACCTTC
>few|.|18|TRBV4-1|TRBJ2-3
CASSPGLYMTTSTDTQYF
TGCGCCAGCAGCCCCGGCCTGTATATGACCACTAGCACAGATACGCAGTATTTT
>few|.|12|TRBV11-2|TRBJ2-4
CASSPDGDIQYF
TGTGCCAGCAGCCCGGATGGAGACATTCAGTACTTC
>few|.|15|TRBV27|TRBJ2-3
CASSLGVTSTDTQYF
TGTGCCAGCAGTTTGGGAGTTACTAGCACAGATACGCAGTATTTT